The subject of this entry is one T cell receptor (beta chain). The sample is drawn from a study of cytomegalovirus exposure and HLA in healthy donors. V lost 3 bases to trimming and J lost 6 bases, with 9 bases between them. The CDR3 has 13 residues. Germline CDR1 and CDR2: MNHEY and SMNVEV (reference sequence). Only in-frame clones appear in the TCRdb table, and some are missing; sequencing was by immunoSEQ multiplex PCR. The table records 100,000 to 150,000 clones, around nine tenths of them present only once. This receptor was identified in a man younger than 45 in good health and CMV-seronegative. The specimen sequenced was PBMCs. V usage is TRBV27 and J usage is TRBJ1-5; no clear D. The CDR3 DNA sequence: TGTGCCAGCAGTTTGTACAGTAGTCAGCCCCAGCATTTT. Translation gives CASSLYSSQPQHF.